These T cell receptor beta chains were read from a single sample in a study of T cell responses to AZD1222 COVID-19 vaccine. Only in-frame clones appear in the TCRdb table, and some are missing; sequencing was by immunoSEQ multiplex PCR. This table holds around 270,000 clones, around 93% found once. Sequenced material: peripheral blood, taken 28 days after the second AZD1222 dose. Every receptor here comes from an adult who received the AZD1222 COVID-19 vaccine. Each CDR3 is given with its conserved first and last residue. D genes are given only for firm matches. Size is stated for part of the rows, as once, few or many counts, or as a class when the clone is expanded.

-,TRBV18,-,TRBJ2-3,CASSPVAVGTDTQYF,TGTGCCAGCTCACCAGTAGCGGTGGGCACAGATACGCAGTATTTT
-,TRBV9,-,TRBJ2-2,CASSVRAGNTGELFF,TGTGCCAGCAGCGTACGAGCGGGGAACACCGGGGAGCTGTTTTTT
-,TRBV28,-,TRBJ1-2,CASTRSVGYTF,TGTGCCAGCACGCGGTCCGTTGGCTACACCTTC
-,TRBV3-1/TRBV3-2,-,TRBJ2-7,CASSPSSYEQYF,TGTGCCAGCAGCCCCTCCTCCTACGAGCAGTACTTC
-,TRBV5-1,TRBD1,TRBJ2-5,CASSTGEATQYF,TGCGCCAGTTCGACAGGGGAAGCGACCCAGTACTTC
-,TRBV2,TRBD1,TRBJ1-2,CASSGQGAKYGYTF,TGTGCCAGCAGTGGACAGGGGGCGAAGTATGGCTACACCTTC
-,TRBV5-5,-,TRBJ1-1,CASSLIGGNTEAFF,TGTGCCAGCAGCTTGATCGGAGGGAACACTGAAGCTTTCTTT
-,TRBV19,-,TRBJ2-1,CATLLGNEQFF,TGTGCCACTTTACTAGGTAATGAGCAGTTCTTC
-,TRBV7-6,TRBD2,TRBJ2-5,CASSLQWGLAGGREETQYF,TGTGCCAGCAGCCTCCAGTGGGGACTAGCGGGAGGGAGGGAAGAGACCCAGTACTTC
-,TRBV3-1/TRBV3-2,-,TRBJ2-7,CASSQDSRGRGSYEQYF,TGTGCCAGCAGCCAAGACTCTCGGGGTAGAGGGTCCTACGAGCAGTACTTC
-,TRBV5-5,-,TRBJ2-3,CASSRGSVDTQYF,TGTGCCAGCAGCCGCGGGTCGGTGGATACGCAGTATTTT
-,TRBV4-2,TRBD2,TRBJ2-7,CASSQDGTSRGPEQYF,TGTGCCAGCAGCCAAGATGGGACTAGCAGAGGGCCCGAGCAGTACTTC
few,TRBV6-5,-,TRBJ1-2,CASRPGGDPGYTF,TGTGCCAGCAGACCGGGGGGGGACCCTGGCTACACCTTC
-,TRBV4-2,TRBD1,TRBJ1-4,CASSRSTGGKATNEKLFF,TGTGCCAGCAGCCGGTCCACAGGGGGGAAGGCAACTAATGAAAAACTGTTTTTT
few,TRBV11-3,-,TRBJ2-7,CASSLALRAYEQYF,TGTGCCAGCAGCTTAGCCCTTCGGGCTTACGAGCAGTACTTC
-,TRBV25-1,TRBD1,TRBJ1-3,CASSKTGLSGNTIYF,TGTGCCAGCAGCAAGACAGGGCTCTCTGGAAACACCATATATTTT
-,TRBV24-1,-,TRBJ1-2,CATSDSDRYYGYTF,TGTGCCACCAGTGATTCTGACAGGTACTATGGCTACACCTTC
-,TRBV4-3,-,TRBJ1-5,CASSQDLGQPQHF,TGCGCCAGCAGCCAAGATTTAGGACAGCCCCAGCATTTT
-,TRBV19,TRBD1,TRBJ1-1,CASSIPSGTANTEAFF,TGTGCCAGTAGTATCCCCTCGGGGACAGCGAACACTGAAGCTTTCTTT
-,TRBV28,-,TRBJ2-1,CASSLSRGWSYNEQFF,TGTGCCAGCAGTTTATCCCGGGGATGGTCCTACAATGAGCAGTTCTTC
-,TRBV5-6,TRBD2,TRBJ2-2,CASSPGLAGALTGELFF,TGTGCCAGCAGCCCAGGACTAGCGGGGGCCCTCACCGGGGAGCTGTTTTTT
-,TRBV5-1,TRBD2,TRBJ2-1,CASSPGTSGGTQFF,TGCGCCAGCAGCCCTGGGACTAGCGGGGGGACCCAGTTCTTC
-,TRBV3-1/TRBV3-2,-,TRBJ1-2,CASSQESEGYTF,TGTGCCAGCAGCCAAGAAAGTGAGGGCTACACCTTC
-,TRBV11-2,TRBD2,TRBJ2-3,CASSLETTSGRNTDTQYF,TGTGCCAGCAGCTTAGAAACGACTAGCGGTCGAAACACAGATACGCAGTATTTT
-,TRBV11-2,-,TRBJ1-4,CASSLGGVTNEKLFF,TGTGCCAGCAGCTTAGGGGGGGTTACTAATGAAAAACTGTTTTTT
-,TRBV4-3,TRBD2,TRBJ2-7,CASSQGTRSSYEQYF,TGCGCCAGCAGCCAAGGGACTAGGTCCTCCTACGAGCAGTACTTC
-,TRBV5-1,TRBD2,TRBJ2-7,CASSLEGLAGPRGEQYF,TGCGCCAGCAGCTTGGAGGGGTTAGCGGGGCCCCGGGGGGAGCAGTACTTC
-,TRBV18,TRBD1,TRBJ1-4,CASSPPGTANEKLFF,TGTGCCAGCTCACCACCAGGGACAGCTAATGAAAAACTGTTTTTT
once,TRBV19,-,TRBJ1-6,CASSIGLDSPLHF,TGTGCCAGTAGTATTGGCCTGGATTCACCCCTCCACTTT
-,TRBV6-5,TRBD1,TRBJ2-7,CASSYSQGARGYEQYF,TGTGCCAGCAGTTACTCACAGGGGGCCAGGGGCTACGAGCAGTACTTC
-,TRBV24-1,TRBD2,TRBJ2-1,CATSDPGLAGGRSEQFF,TGTGCCACCAGTGATCCGGGACTAGCGGGGGGGCGAAGTGAGCAGTTCTTC
-,TRBV11-2,TRBD2,TRBJ2-7,CASTHGRGRPYEQYF,TGTGCCAGCACCCACGGGAGGGGGAGGCCCTACGAGCAGTACTTC
-,TRBV5-1,-,TRBJ2-1,CASSLARGYNEQFF,TGCGCCAGCAGCTTGGCTCGTGGCTACAATGAGCAGTTCTTC
-,TRBV5-1,-,TRBJ2-3,CASSLEGADTQYF,TGCGCCAGCAGCTTGGAGGGGGCAGATACGCAGTATTTT
-,TRBV6-5,-,TRBJ1-1,CASSYDMNTEAFF,TGTGCCAGCAGTTACGACATGAACACTGAAGCTTTCTTT
-,TRBV12-3/TRBV12-4,-,TRBJ2-2,CASSILTPGELFF,TGTGCCAGCAGTATCCTCACCCCCGGGGAGCTGTTTTTT
-,TRBV7-3,-,TRBJ1-1,CASSLQANTEAFF,TGTGCCAGCAGCTTACAGGCGAACACTGAAGCTTTCTTT
-,TRBV7-2,-,TRBJ1-5,CASSAFNNQPQHF,TGTGCCAGCAGCGCCTTTAATAATCAGCCCCAGCATTTT
-,TRBV6-5,-,TRBJ2-3,CASIQESEADTQYF,TGTGCCAGCATTCAAGAGTCGGAAGCAGATACGCAGTATTTT
-,TRBV5-8,-,TRBJ1-5,CASSLDLRGGNQPQHF,TGTGCCAGCAGCTTGGACCTACGGGGGGGCAATCAGCCCCAGCATTTT
-,TRBV19,-,TRBJ2-1,CASSYRDSSSYNEQFF,TGTGCCAGTAGTTATCGAGACAGCAGCTCCTACAATGAGCAGTTCTTC
-,TRBV20-1,-,TRBJ1-1,CSARSYTEAFF,TGCAGTGCTAGGTCCTACACTGAAGCTTTCTTT
-,TRBV4-1,TRBD2,TRBJ2-7,CASSQRGLAGGSRYEQYF,TGCGCCAGCAGCCAACGGGGACTAGCGGGGGGTTCTAGGTACGAGCAGTACTTC
-,TRBV7-8,TRBD1,TRBJ1-2,CASSLDRGYGYTF,TGTGCCAGCAGCTTAGACAGGGGGTATGGCTACACCTTC
-,TRBV19,-,TRBJ2-5,CASSITPSLTQYF,TGTGCCAGTAGTATCACCCCCTCTCTTACCCAGTACTTC
-,TRBV4-3,-,TRBJ2-7,CASSQQLVPKDEQYF,TGCGCCAGCAGCCAACAGCTAGTCCCAAAGGACGAGCAGTACTTC
once,TRBV5-1,-,TRBJ2-1,CASSPGGGGNEQFF,TGCGCCAGCAGCCCCGGGGGAGGGGGCAATGAGCAGTTCTTC
-,TRBV6-5,TRBD1,TRBJ1-5,CASSLNRGDQPQHF,TGTGCCAGCAGTCTAAACAGGGGGGATCAGCCCCAGCATTTT
-,TRBV6-5,-,TRBJ2-5,CASSGRGQETQYF,TGTGCCAGCAGCGGACGGGGCCAAGAGACCCAGTACTTC
-,TRBV27,TRBD1,TRBJ2-7,CASSLFLDRDHEQYF,TGTGCCAGCAGTTTATTTCTGGACAGGGACCACGAGCAGTACTTC
few,TRBV4-2,TRBD1,TRBJ2-2,CASSLSQGNAGELFF,TGTGCCAGCAGCCTCTCACAGGGGAATGCCGGGGAGCTGTTTTTT
-,TRBV19,TRBD1,TRBJ1-2,CASGRDRGRPDYGYTF,TGTGCCAGTGGTCGGGACAGGGGGCGTCCGGACTATGGCTACACCTTC
-,TRBV28,-,TRBJ1-3,CASSLRGLTIYF,TGTGCCAGCAGTCTGAGAGGGCTAACCATATATTTT